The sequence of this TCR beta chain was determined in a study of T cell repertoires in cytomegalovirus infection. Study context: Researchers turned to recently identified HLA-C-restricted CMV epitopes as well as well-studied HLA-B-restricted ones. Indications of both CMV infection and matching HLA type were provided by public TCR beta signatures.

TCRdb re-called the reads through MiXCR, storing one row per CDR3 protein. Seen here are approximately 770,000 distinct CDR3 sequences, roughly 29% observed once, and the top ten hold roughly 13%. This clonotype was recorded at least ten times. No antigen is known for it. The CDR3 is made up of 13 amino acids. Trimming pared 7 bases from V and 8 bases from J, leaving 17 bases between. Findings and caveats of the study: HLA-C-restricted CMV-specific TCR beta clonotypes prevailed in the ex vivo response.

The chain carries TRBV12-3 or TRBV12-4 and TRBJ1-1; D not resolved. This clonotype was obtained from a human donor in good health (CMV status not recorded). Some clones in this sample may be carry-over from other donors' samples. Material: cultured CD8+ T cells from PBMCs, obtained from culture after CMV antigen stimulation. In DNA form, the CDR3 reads TGTGCCAGCAAACTCGTTAGAGAGACGGAAGCTTTCTTT. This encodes CASKLVRETEAFF.